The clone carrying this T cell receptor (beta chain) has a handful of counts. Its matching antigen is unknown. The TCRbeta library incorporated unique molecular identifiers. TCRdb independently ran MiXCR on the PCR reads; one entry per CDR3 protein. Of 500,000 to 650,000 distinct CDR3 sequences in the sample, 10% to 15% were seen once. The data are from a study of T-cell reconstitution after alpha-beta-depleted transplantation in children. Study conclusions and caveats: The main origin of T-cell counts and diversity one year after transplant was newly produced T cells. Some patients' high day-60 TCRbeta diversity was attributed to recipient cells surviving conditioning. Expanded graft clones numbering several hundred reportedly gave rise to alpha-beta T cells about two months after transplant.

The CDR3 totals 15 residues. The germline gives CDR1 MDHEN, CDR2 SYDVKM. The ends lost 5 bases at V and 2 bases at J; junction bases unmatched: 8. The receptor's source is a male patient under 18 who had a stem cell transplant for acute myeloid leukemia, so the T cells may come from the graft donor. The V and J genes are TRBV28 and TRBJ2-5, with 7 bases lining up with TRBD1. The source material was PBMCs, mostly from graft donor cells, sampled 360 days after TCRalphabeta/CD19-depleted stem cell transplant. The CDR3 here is CASSRDRVHQETQYF. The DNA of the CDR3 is TGTGCCAGCAGTCGTGACAGGGTTCATCAAGAGACCCAGTACTTC.